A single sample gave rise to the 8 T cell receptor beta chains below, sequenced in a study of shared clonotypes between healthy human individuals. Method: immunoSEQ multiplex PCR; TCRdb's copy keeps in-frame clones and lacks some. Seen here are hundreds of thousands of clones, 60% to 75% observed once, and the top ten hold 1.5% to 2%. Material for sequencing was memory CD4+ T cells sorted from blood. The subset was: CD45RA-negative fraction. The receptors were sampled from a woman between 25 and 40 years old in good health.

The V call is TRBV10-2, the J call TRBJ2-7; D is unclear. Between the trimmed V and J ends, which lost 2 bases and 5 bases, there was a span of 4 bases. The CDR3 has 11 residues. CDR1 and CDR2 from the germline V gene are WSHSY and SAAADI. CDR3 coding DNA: TGCGCCAGCAGTGAGGGAAACGAGCAGTACTTC. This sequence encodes CASSEGNEQYF.

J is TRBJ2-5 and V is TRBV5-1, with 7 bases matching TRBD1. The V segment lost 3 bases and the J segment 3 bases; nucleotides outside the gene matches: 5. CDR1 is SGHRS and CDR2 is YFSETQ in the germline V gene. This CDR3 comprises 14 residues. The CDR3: CASSSPGTEETQYF. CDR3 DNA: TGCGCCAGCAGCTCCCCCGGGACAGAAGAGACCCAGTACTTC.

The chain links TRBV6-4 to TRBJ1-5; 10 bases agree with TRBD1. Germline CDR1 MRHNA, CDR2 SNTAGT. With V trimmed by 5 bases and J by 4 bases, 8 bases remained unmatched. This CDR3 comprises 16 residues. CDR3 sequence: CASSPIRTGGNQPQHF. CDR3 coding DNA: TGTGCCAGCAGTCCTATACGGACAGGGGGTAATCAGCCCCAGCATTTT.

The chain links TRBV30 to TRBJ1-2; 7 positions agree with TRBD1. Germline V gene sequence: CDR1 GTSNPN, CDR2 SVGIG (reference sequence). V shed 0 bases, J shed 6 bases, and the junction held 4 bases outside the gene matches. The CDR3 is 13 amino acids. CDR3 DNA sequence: TGTGCCTGGAGTGTACATGGACAGGATGGCTACACCTTC. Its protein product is CAWSVHGQDGYTF.

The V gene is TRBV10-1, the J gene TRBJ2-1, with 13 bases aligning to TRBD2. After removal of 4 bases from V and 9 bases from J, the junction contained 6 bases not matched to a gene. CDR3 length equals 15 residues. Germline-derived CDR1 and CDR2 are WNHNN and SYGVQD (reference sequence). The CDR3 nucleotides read TGCGCCAGCAGTGCAGGACTAGCGGGAGTTAGTGAGCAGTTCTTC. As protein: CASSAGLAGVSEQFF.

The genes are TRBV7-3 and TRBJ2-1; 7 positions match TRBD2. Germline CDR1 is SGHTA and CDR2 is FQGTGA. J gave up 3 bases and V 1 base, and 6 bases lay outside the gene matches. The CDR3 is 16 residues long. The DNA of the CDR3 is TGTGCCAGCAGCTTAATGGCGGGAGCCCTCTACAATGAGCAGTTCTTC. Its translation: CASSLMAGALYNEQFF.

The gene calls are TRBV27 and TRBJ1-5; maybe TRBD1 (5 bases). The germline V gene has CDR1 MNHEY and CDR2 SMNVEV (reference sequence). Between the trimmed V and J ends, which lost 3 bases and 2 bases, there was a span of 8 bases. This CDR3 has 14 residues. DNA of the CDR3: TGTGCCAGCAGTTTTTTGGGGGGCAATCAGCCCCAGCATTTT. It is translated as CASSFLGGNQPQHF.

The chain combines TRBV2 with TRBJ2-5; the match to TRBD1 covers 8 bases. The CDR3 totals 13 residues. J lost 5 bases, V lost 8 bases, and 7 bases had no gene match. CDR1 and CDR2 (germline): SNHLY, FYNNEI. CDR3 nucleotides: TGTGCCAGCGGGGGGACAGGATCGGAGACCCAGTACTTC. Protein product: CASGGTGSETQYF.